This T cell receptor beta chain was profiled in a study of technical replicates of blood from several donors. Clones were sequenced by immunoSEQ multiplex PCR, and TCRdb holds only the in-frame ones, with some missing. The sample yields some 80,000 clones, 90% to 97% seen once. Germline V CDR1 and CDR2: SGHDT, YYEEEE. The trim removed 0 bases at V and 2 bases at J, leaving 5 bases unmatched. This CDR3 has 16 amino acids. Specimen: T cells isolated from PBMCs. This chain links TRBV5-6 with TRBJ2-1; TRBD1 aligns across 7 bases. The receptor was derived from a human donor in good health. DNA for the CDR3: TGTGCCAGCAGCTTGGAGGGGGCAAGCACCTACAATGAGCAGTTCTTC. This gives the protein CASSLEGASTYNEQFF.